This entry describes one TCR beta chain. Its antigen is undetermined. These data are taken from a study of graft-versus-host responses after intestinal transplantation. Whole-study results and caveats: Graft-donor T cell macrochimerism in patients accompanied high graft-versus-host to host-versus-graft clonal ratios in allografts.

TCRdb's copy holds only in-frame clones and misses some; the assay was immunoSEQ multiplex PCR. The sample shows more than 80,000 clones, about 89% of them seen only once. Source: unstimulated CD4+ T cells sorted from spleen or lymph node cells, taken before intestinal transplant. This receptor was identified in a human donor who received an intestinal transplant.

The CDR3 reads CASSLLLVNEQFF. CDR3 DNA sequence: TGTGCCAGCAGCTTATTACTCGTGAATGAGCAGTTCTTC. This sequence joins TRBV11-2 and TRBJ2-1; no firm D call. V lost 2 bases and J lost 7, with 9 bases in between. CDR1 is SGHAT and CDR2 is FQNNGV in the germline V gene. The CDR3 is made up of 13 amino acids.